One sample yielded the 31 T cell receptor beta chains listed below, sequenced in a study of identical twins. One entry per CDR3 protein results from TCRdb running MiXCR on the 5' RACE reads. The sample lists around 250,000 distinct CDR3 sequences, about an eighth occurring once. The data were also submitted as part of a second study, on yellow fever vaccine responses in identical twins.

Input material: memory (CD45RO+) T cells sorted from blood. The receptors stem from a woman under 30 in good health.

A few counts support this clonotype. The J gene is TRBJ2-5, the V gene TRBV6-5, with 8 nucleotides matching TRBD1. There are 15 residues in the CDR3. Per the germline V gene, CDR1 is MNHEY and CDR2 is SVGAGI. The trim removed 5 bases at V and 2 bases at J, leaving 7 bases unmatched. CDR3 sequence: CASSTDRGGQETQYF. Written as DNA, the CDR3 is TGTGCCAGCAGTACCGACAGGGGCGGGCAAGAGACCCAGTACTTC.

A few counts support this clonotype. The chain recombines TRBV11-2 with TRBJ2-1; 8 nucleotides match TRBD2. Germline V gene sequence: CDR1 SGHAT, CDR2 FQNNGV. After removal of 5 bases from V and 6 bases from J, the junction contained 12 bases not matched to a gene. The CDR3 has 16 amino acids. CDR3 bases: TGTGCCAGCAGCCCACCGGGGGGGTTCCAAAGCAATGAGCAGTTCTTC. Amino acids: CASSPPGGFQSNEQFF.

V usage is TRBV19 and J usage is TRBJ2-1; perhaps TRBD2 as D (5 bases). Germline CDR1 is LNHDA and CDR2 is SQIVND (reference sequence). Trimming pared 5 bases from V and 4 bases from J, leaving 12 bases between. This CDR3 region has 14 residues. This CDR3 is CASSPSGEYNEQFF. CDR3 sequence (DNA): TGTGCCAGTAGTCCCAGCGGAGAGTACAATGAGCAGTTCTTC.

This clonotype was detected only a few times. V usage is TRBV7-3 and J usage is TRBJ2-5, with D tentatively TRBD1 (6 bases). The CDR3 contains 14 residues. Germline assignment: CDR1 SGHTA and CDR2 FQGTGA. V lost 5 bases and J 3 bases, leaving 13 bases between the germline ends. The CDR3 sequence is CASSVQGTKETQYF. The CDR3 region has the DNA TGTGCCAGCAGCGTACAGGGCACTAAAGAGACCCAGTACTTC. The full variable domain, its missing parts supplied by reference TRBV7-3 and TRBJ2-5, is GAGVSQTPSNKVTEKGKYVELRCDPISGHTALYWYRQSLGQGPEFLIYFQGTGAADDSGLPNDRFFAVRPEGSVSTLKIQRTERGDSAVYLCASSVQGTKETQYFGPGTRLLVL.

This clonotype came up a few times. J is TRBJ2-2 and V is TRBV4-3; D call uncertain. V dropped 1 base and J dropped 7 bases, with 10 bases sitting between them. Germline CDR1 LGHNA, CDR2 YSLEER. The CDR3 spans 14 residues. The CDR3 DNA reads TGCGCCAGCAGCCAAGTCCCTAGTTACGGGGAGCTGTTTTTT. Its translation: CASSQVPSYGELFF.

In DNA form, the CDR3 reads TGTGCCAGCAGCGCGACTAGCTCTCATGATACGCAGTATTTT. Translation gives CASSATSSHDTQYF. The chain has TRBV9 and TRBJ2-3, with 7 bases aligning to TRBD2. Per the germline V gene, CDR1 is SGDLS and CDR2 is YYNGEE. The V and J ends lost 3 bases and 6 bases, in that order; junction bases with no gene match: 7. The CDR3 loop spans 14 amino acids.

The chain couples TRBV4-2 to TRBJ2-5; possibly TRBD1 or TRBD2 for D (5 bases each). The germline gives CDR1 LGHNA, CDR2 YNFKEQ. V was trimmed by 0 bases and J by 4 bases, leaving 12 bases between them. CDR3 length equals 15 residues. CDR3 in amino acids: CASSQDREGAETQYF. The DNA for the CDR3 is TGTGCCAGCAGCCAAGATCGGGAAGGGGCAGAGACCCAGTACTTC.

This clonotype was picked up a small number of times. The CDR3 is CASSQDYRAGVNTGELFF. The DNA for the CDR3 is TGCGCCAGCAGCCAAGATTATCGAGCGGGAGTAAATACCGGGGAGCTGTTTTTT. This chain uses TRBV4-3 with TRBJ2-2; 8 bases are a match to TRBD2. CDR1 is LGHNA and CDR2 is YSLEER in the germline V gene. The V gene end was trimmed by 0 bases and the J gene end by 5 bases; junction bases not matched to a gene: 11. The CDR3 totals 18 residues.

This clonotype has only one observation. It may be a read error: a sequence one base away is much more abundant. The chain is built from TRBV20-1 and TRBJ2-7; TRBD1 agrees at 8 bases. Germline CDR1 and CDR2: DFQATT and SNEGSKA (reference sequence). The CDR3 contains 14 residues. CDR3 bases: TGCGGTGCTAGCTCCGGGACAGGTACCTACGAGCAGTACTTC. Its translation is CGASSGTGTYEQYF.

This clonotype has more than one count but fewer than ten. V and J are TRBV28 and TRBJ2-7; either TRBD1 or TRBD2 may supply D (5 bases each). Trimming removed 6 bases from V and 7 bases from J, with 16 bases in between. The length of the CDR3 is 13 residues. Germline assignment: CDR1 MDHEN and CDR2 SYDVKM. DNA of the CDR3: TGTGCCAGCAGCCCTTTGGGGGTAGGGGAGCAGTACTTC. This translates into CASSPLGVGEQYF.

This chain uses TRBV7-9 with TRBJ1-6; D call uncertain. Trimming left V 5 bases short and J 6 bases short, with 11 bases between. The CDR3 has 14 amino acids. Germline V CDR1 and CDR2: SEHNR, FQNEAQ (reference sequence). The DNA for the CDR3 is TGTGCCAGCAGCAAAGAGGCGGTTAATTCACCCCTCCACTTT. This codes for CASSKEAVNSPLHF.

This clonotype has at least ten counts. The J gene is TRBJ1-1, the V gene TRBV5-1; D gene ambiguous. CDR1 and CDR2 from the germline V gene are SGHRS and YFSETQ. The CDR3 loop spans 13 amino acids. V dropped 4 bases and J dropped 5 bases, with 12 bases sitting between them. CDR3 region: CASSTDPWTEAFF. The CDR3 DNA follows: TGCGCCAGCAGCACCGACCCTTGGACTGAAGCTTTCTTT.

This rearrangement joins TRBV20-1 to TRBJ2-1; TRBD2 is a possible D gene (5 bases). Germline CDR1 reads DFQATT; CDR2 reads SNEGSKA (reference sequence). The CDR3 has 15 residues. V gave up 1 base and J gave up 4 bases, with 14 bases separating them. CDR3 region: CSARVRRCEYNEQFF. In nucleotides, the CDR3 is TGCAGTGCTAGAGTTCGGAGGTGCGAATACAATGAGCAGTTCTTC.

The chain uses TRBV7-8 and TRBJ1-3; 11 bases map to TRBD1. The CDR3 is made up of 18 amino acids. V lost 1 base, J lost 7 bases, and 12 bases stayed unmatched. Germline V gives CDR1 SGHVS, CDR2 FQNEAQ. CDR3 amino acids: CASSLGTGGVLGANTIYF. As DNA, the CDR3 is TGTGCCAGCAGCTTAGGGACAGGGGGCGTCCTAGGGGCCAACACCATATATTTT.

CDR3 nucleotide sequence: TGCAGCGTAGCGGACACCAACACCGGGGAGCTGTTTTTT. This sequence encodes CSVADTNTGELFF. The chain joins TRBV29-1 to TRBJ2-2; TRBD1 or TRBD2 may be the D gene (5 bases each). V was trimmed by 6 bases and J by 2 bases, leaving 10 bases between them. The CDR3 is 13 residues long. From germline, CDR1 is SQVTM and CDR2 ANQGSEA.

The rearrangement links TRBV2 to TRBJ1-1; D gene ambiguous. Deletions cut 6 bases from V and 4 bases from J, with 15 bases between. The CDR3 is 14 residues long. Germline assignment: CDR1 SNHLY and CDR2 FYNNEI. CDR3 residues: CASRAGVSFTEAFF. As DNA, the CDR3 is TGTGCCAGCAGGGCCGGGGTATCGTTCACTGAAGCTTTCTTT.

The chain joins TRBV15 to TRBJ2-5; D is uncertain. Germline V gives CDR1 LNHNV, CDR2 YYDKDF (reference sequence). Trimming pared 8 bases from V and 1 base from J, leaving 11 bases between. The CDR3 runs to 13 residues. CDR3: CATGKTAQETQYF. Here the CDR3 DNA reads TGTGCCACCGGTAAGACGGCCCAAGAGACCCAGTACTTC.

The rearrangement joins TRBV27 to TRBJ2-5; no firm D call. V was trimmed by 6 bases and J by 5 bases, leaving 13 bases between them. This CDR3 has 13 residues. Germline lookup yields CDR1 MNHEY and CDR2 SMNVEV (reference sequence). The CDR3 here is CASSGSYGETQYF. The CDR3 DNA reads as TGTGCCAGCAGCGGGTCTTACGGGGAGACCCAGTACTTC.

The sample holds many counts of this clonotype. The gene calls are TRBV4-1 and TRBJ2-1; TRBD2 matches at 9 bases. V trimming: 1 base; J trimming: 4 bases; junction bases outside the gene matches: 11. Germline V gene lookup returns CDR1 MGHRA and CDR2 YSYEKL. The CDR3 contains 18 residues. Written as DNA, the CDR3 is TGCGCCAGCAGCCAAGTGAATCTGATCGCGGGGGGGTACAATGAGCAGTTCTTC. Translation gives CASSQVNLIAGGYNEQFF.

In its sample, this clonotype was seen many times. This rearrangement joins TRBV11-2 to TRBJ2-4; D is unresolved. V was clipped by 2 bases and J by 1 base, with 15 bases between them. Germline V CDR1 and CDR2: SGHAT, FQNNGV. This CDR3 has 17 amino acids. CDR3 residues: CASSLSTDQGAKNIQYF. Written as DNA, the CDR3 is TGTGCCAGCAGCTTATCGACCGACCAAGGGGCCAAAAACATTCAGTACTTC. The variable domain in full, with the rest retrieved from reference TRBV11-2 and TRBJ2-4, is EAGVAQSPRYKIIEKRQSVAFWCNPISGHATLYWYQQILGQGPKLLIQFQNNGVVDDSQLPKDRFSAERLKGVDSTLKIQPAKLEDSAVYLCASSLSTDQGAKNIQYFGAGTRLSVL.

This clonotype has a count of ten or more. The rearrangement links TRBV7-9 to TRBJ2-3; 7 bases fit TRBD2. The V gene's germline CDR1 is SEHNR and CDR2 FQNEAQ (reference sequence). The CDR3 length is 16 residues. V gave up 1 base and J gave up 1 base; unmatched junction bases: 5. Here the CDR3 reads CASSLGSSGRTDTQYF. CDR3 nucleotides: TGTGCCAGCAGCTTAGGTTCTAGCGGACGCACAGATACGCAGTATTTT.

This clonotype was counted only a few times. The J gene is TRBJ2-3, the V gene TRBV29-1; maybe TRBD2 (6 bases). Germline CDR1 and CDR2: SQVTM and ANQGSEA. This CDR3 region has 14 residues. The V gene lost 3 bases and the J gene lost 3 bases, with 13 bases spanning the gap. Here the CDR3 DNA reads TGCAGCGTTGAGGGTTTGGGGGGAACAGATACGCAGTATTTT. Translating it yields CSVEGLGGTDTQYF.

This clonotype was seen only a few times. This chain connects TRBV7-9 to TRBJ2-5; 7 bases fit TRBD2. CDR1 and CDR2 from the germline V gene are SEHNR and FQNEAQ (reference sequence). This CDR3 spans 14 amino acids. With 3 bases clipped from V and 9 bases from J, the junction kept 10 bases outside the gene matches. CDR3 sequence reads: CASSFGTKLVSQYF. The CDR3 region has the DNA TGTGCCAGCAGCTTTGGGACTAAGTTAGTGTCCCAGTACTTC.

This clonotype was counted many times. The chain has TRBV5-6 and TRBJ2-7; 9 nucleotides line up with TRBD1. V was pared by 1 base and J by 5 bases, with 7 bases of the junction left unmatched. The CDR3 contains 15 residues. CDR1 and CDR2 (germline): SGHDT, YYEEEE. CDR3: CASSLPGQGANEQYF. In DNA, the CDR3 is TGTGCCAGCAGCTTGCCGGGACAGGGTGCCAACGAGCAGTACTTC.

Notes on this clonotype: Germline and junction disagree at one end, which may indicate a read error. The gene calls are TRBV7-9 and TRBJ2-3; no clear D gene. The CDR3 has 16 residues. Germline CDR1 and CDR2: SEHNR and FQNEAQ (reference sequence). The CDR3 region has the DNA TGTGCCTGCAGCTTAGTTGTGACCCGTAGCACAGATACGCAGTATTTT. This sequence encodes CACSLVVTRSTDTQYF.

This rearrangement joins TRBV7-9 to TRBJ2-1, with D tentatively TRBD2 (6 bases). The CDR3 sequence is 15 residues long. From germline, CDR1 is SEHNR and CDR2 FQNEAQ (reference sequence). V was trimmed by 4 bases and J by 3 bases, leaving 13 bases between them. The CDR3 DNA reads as TGTGCCAGCAGCTCCCCTGGGCGGGACTACAATGAGCAGTTCTTC. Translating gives CASSSPGRDYNEQFF.

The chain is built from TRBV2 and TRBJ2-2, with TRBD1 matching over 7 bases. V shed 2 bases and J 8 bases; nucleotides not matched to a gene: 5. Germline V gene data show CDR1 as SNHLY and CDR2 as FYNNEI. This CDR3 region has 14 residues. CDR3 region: CASSEQGVGGELFF. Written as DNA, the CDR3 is TGTGCCAGCAGTGAACAGGGGGTTGGTGGGGAGCTGTTTTTT.

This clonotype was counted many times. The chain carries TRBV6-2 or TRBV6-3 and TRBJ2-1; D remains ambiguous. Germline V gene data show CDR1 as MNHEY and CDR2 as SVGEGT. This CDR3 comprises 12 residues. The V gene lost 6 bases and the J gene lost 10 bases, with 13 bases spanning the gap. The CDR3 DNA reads TGTGCCAGCAGCAACCCCCTTGCCGAGCAGTTCTTC. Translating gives CASSNPLAEQFF.

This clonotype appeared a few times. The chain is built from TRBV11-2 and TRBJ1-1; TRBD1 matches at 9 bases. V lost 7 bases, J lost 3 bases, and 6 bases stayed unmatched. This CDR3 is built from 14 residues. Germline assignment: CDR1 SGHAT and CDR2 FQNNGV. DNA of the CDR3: TGTGCCAGCAACCGGGACAGGGAGCACACTGAAGCTTTCTTT. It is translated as CASNRDREHTEAFF.

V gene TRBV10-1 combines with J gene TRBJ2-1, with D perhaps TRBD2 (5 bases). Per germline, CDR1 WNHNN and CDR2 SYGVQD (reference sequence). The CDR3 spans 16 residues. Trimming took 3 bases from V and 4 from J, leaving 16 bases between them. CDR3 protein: CASSEADPIGYNEQFF. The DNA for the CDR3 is TGCGCCAGCAGTGAAGCGGACCCCATCGGGTACAATGAGCAGTTCTTC.

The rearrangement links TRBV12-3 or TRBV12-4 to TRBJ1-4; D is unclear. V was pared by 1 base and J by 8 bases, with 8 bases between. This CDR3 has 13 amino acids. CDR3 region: CASSLVSTEKLFF. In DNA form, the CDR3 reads TGTGCCAGCAGTTTAGTCAGTACCGAAAAACTGTTTTTT.